The 13 T cell receptor beta chains reported below all come from one sample, sequenced in a study of beta chain features in type 1 diabetes. TCRB transcripts that were expressed got sequenced, as all of the isolated RNA had been reverse transcribed. This table comes from immunoSEQ multiplex PCR, and its TCRdb copy is limited to in-frame clones, with some not included. The data contain 120,000 to 150,000 clones, under 11% of them singletons. Sequencing input: naive CD4+ T cells from blood. These receptors were collected from a man younger than 30 in good health.

The chain is built from TRBV30 and TRBJ2-1; D is possibly TRBD2 (6 bases). The CDR3 runs 15 residues. Germline V gives CDR1 GTSNPN, CDR2 SVGIG (reference sequence). Between the trimmed V and J ends, which lost 4 bases and 2 bases, there was a span of 15 bases. The CDR3 sequence: CAWTPGTPTYNEQFF. In nucleotides, the CDR3 is TGTGCCTGGACGCCCGGGACTCCGACCTACAATGAGCAGTTCTTC.

This clone has just a few counts. This chain connects TRBV7-2 to TRBJ1-6; maybe TRBD1 (6 bases). Germline CDR1 reads SGHTA; CDR2 reads FQGNSA. V shed 3 bases and J shed 3 bases, with 9 bases lying between them. The CDR3 sequence is 15 residues long. As DNA, the CDR3 is TGTGCCAGCAGCTTCCAGGGGAACTATAATTCACCCCTCCACTTT. This gives the protein CASSFQGNYNSPLHF. The full variable domain, in which reference TRBV7-2 and TRBJ1-6 provide the parts outside the CDR3, is GAGVSQSPSNKVTEKGKDVELRCDPISGHTALYWYRQSLGQGLEFLIYFQGNSAPDKSGLPSDRFSAERTGGSVSTLTIQRTQQEDSAVYLCASSFQGNYNSPLHFGNGTRLTVT.

This chain links TRBV5-4 with TRBJ1-4; a possible D gene is TRBD1 (6 bases). The CDR3 is 12 amino acids. V was trimmed by 4 bases and J by 5 bases, leaving 6 bases between them. Germline CDR1 SGHNT, CDR2 YYREEE (reference sequence). CDR3 sequence reads: CASSTGNEKLFF. The DNA of the CDR3 is TGTGCCAGCAGCACAGGGAATGAAAAACTGTTTTTT.

The chain uses TRBV6-6 and TRBJ1-2, with TRBD1 matching 7 bases. Trimming took 0 bases from V and 2 from J; bases not matched to a gene: 3. The germline V gene encodes CDR1 MNHNY and CDR2 SVGAGI (reference sequence). This CDR3 is built from 15 residues. The CDR3, as DNA: TGTGCCAGCAGTTACTCGACGACAGGGAACTATGGCTACACCTTC. Residues: CASSYSTTGNYGYTF.

The chain employs TRBV4-3 and TRBJ2-1, with D possibly TRBD1 on 5 matching bases. Germline CDR1 reads LGHNA; CDR2 reads YSLEER. CDR3 length equals 14 residues. V shed 0 bases and J shed 7 bases, with 10 bases lying between them. The CDR3 bases are TGCGCCAGCAGCCAAGATCCAGGGCCGAATGAGCAGTTCTTC. Residues: CASSQDPGPNEQFF.

V is TRBV7-2 and J is TRBJ2-1; 8 bases map to TRBD1. This CDR3 region has 15 residues. Germline CDR1 is SGHTA and CDR2 is FQGNSA. J was trimmed by 6 bases and V by 3 bases; bases with no gene match: 7. The CDR3, as DNA: TGTGCCAGCAGCTTTCGCCAGGGGGCCGCCAATGAGCAGTTCTTC. It translates to CASSFRQGAANEQFF.

The V gene is TRBV27, the J gene TRBJ2-3; D remains unclear. Trimming cost V 4 bases and J 2 bases, with 7 bases left between them. Looked up from germline, CDR1 is MNHEY and CDR2 is SMNVEV (reference sequence). CDR3 size: 13 residues. CDR3 amino acids: CASSSVFTDTQYF. The CDR3 DNA is TGTGCCAGCAGTTCGGTCTTCACAGATACGCAGTATTTT.

This clone was seen more than once but under ten times. The chain has TRBV18 and TRBJ2-1; 10 bases match TRBD2. The CDR3 spans 16 residues. Germline V gene lookup returns CDR1 KGHSH and CDR2 LQKENI. Unmatched junction bases numbered 5, after V lost 0 bases and J lost 6 bases. This CDR3 reads CASSPPERGGLNEQFF. Here the CDR3 DNA reads TGTGCCAGCTCACCACCAGAGCGGGGGGGCCTCAATGAGCAGTTCTTC.

The J gene is TRBJ2-3, the V gene TRBV5-4; D is unresolved. V lost 2 bases, J lost 6 bases, and 13 bases lay in between. The CDR3 has 14 residues. Per germline, CDR1 SGHNT and CDR2 YYREEE (reference sequence). CDR3 coding DNA: TGTGCCAGCAGCTTTGGAGAAGAAAGGGATACGCAGTATTTT. This sequence encodes CASSFGEERDTQYF. The entire variable domain, with the rest obtained from reference TRBV5-4 and TRBJ2-3, is as follows: ETGVTQSPTHLIKTRGQQVTLRCSSQSGHNTVSWYQQALGQGPQFIFQYYREEENGRGNFPPRFSGLQFPNYSSELNVNALELDDSALYLCASSFGEERDTQYFGPGTRLTVL.

The rearrangement uses TRBV7-9 and TRBJ2-1; 11 bases are a match to TRBD2. V dropped 4 bases and J dropped 6; count of bases not matched to a gene: 2. CDR1 and CDR2 from the germline V gene are SEHNR and FQNEAQ (reference sequence). The CDR3 contains 14 residues. CDR3 region: CASSSGLAVNEQFF. CDR3 nucleotides: TGTGCCAGCAGCTCGGGACTAGCGGTCAATGAGCAGTTCTTC.

Comment on this clone: In the same sample, other DNA sequences code for this CDR3. The rearrangement uses TRBV7-3 and TRBJ1-5; D is unclear. The CDR3 spans 13 residues. CDR1 and CDR2 from the germline V gene are SGHTA and FQGTGA. V lost 1 base to trimming and J lost 5 bases, with 6 bases between them. The CDR3 loop is CASSLSGYQPQHF. CDR3 DNA sequence: TGTGCCAGCAGCTTAAGCGGCTATCAGCCCCAGCATTTT. Full variable domain (missing parts from reference TRBV7-3 and TRBJ1-5): GAGVSQTPSNKVTEKGKYVELRCDPISGHTALYWYRQSLGQGPEFLIYFQGTGAADDSGLPNDRFFAVRPEGSVSTLKIQRTERGDSAVYLCASSLSGYQPQHFGDGTRLSIL.

The CDR3 DNA reads as TGTGCCAGCAGCTTAGATCTAGAGGAGACCCAGTACTTC. This gives the protein CASSLDLEETQYF. The chain employs TRBV11-2 and TRBJ2-5; D gene unclear. CDR1 and CDR2 from the germline V gene are SGHAT and FQNNGV. Trimming cost V 0 bases and J 5 bases, with 7 bases left between them. The CDR3 consists of 13 residues.

This chain connects TRBV18 to TRBJ2-1; 12 bases match TRBD2. Germline assignment: CDR1 KGHSH and CDR2 LQKENI. The junction had 4 bases not matched to a gene; V was cut back by 0 bases and J by 4 bases. CDR3 length equals 17 residues. Written as DNA, the CDR3 is TGTGCCAGCTCACCACCCCAACTAGCGGGGGGTTACAATGAGCAGTTCTTC. Translated: CASSPPQLAGGYNEQFF. Using reference TRBV18 and TRBJ2-1 for the parts outside the CDR3, the full variable domain is NAGVMQNPRHLVRRRGQEARLRCSPMKGHSHVYWYRQLPEEGLKFMVYLQKENIIDESGMPKERFSAEFPKEGPSILRIQQVVRGDSAAYFCASSPPQLAGGYNEQFFGPGTRLTVL.